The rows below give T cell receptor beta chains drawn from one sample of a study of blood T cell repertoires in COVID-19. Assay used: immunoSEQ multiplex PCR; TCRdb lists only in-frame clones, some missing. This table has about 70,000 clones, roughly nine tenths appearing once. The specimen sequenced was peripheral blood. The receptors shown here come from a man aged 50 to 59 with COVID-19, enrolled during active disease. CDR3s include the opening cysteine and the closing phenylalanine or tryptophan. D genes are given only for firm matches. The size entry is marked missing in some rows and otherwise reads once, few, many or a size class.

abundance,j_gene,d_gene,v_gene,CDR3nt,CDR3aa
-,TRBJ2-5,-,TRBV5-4,TGTGCCAGCAGCATTCCTTCGGGTGAGACCCAGTACTTC,CASSIPSGETQYF
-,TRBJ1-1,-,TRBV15,TGTGCCACCAGCAGAGATAGGTACAGCACTGAAGCTTTCTTT,CATSRDRYSTEAFF
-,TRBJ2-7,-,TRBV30,TGTGCCTGGAGTGTACTGCTGAGCAGGGGCGAGCAGTACTTC,CAWSVLLSRGEQYF
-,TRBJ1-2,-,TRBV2,TGTGCCAGCAGTGACCTCGTCGACTCATATGGCTACACCTTC,CASSDLVDSYGYTF
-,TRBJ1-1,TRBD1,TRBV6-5,TGTGCCAGCAACGCCCGACAGGGGAACACTGAAGCTTTCTTT,CASNARQGNTEAFF
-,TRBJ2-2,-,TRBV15,TGTGCCACCAGCAGAGATCTACTAGCTGGCACCGGGGAGCTGTTTTTT,CATSRDLLAGTGELFF
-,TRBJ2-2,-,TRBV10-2,TGCGCCAGCAGACCCGGGACTAACACCGGGGAGCTGTTTTTT,CASRPGTNTGELFF
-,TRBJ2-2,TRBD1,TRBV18,TGTGCCAGCTCACCAGTAGGACAGGGGAACACCGGGGAGCTGTTTTTT,CASSPVGQGNTGELFF
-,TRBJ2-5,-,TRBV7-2,TGTGCCAGCAGCTTCGTAGAGACCCAGTACTTC,CASSFVETQYF
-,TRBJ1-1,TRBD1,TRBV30,TGTGCCTGGAGCCTCTTGAGGGACAGGAACACTGAAGCTTTCTTT,CAWSLLRDRNTEAFF
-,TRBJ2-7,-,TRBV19,TGTGCCAGTAAGGTCGGGCAGGGCCCGATGTTCGAGCAGTACTTC,CASKVGQGPMFEQYF
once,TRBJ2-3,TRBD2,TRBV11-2,TGTGCCAGCAGCTTAGTTGGTAGCGGGAGCCCAGATACGCAGTATTTT,CASSLVGSGSPDTQYF
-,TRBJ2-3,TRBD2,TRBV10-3,TGTGCCAGCCAGGGACTAGCGGGTGCTAGCACAGATACGCAGTATTTT,CASQGLAGASTDTQYF
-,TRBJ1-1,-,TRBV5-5,TGTGCCAGCAGCCTTGGCGGGGGTAACACTGAAGCTTTCTTT,CASSLGGGNTEAFF
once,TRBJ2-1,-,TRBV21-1,TGTGCCAGCAGCCAAAGCCCCCTTATAACAGAGTACAATGAGCAGTTCTTC,CASSQSPLITEYNEQFF
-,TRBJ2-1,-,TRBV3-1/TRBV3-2,TGTGCCAGCAGCCACCCCTCCGGAGGGGACAATGAGCAGTTCTTC,CASSHPSGGDNEQFF
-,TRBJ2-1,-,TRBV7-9,TGTGCCAGCAGCTACGGGGATTACAATGAGCAGTTCTTC,CASSYGDYNEQFF
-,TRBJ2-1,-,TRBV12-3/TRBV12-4,TGTGCCAGCAGTTTCGAGACTAATGAGCAGTTCTTC,CASSFETNEQFF
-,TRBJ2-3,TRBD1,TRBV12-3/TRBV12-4,TGTGCCAGCAGGGGACAGAACACAGATACGCAGTATTTT,CASRGQNTDTQYF
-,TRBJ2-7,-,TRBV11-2,TGTGCCAGCAGCCCAGGACAGCACTACGAGCAGTACTTC,CASSPGQHYEQYF
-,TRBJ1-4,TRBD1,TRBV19,TGTGCCAGTAGTGGAATACAGGGGGTTGAAAAACTGTTTTTT,CASSGIQGVEKLFF
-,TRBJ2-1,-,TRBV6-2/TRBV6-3,-,CASSSSGLAGTLGYNEQFF